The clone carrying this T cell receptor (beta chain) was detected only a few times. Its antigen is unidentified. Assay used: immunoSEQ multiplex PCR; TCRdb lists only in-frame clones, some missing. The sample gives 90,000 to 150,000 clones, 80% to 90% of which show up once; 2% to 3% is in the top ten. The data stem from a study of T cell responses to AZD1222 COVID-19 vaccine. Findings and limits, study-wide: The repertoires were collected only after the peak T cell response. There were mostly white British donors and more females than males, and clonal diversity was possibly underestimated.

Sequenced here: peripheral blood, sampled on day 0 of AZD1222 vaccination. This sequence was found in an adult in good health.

The CDR3 DNA sequence: TGTGCCAGTAATGTGCAGCCTTTGAACACTGAAGCTTTCTTT. Amino acids: CASNVQPLNTEAFF. This sequence joins TRBV19 and TRBJ1-1; the D is unclear. V was pared by 7 bases and J by 0 bases, with 12 bases between. The CDR3 sequence is 14 residues long. Germline V CDR1 and CDR2: LNHDA, SQIVND (reference sequence).